This T cell receptor beta chain was identified in a study of blood T cell repertoires in COVID-19. Study-level background: Acute-phase and convalescent COVID-19 samples originated in the United States, Italy and Spain. Nucleic acid was either cDNA or gDNA, and it came from T cells, B-cell-depleted T cells, or PBMCs.

The CDR3 length is 14 residues. The V gene end was trimmed by 2 bases and the J gene end by 5 bases; junction bases not matched to a gene: 7. CDR1 and CDR2 from the germline V gene are SGHTS and YDEGEE. TCRdb's table, derived via immunoSEQ multiplex PCR, lists solely in-frame clones and lacks some. The data hold 80,000 to 95,000 clones, with around 85% observed a single time. The receptor was isolated from a woman in her seventies with acute or convalescent COVID-19. Sequenced material: peripheral blood. The chain couples TRBV5-8 to TRBJ2-7, with 7 positions matching TRBD1. The CDR3 protein is CASSFGQAVDEQYV. CDR3 nucleotides: TGTGCCAGCAGCTTCGGACAGGCAGTGGACGAGCAGTACGTC.